A single sample gave rise to the 16 T cell receptor beta chains below, sequenced in a study of blood T cell repertoires in COVID-19. Measured with immunoSEQ multiplex PCR; TCRdb has only the in-frame clones, and not every one. Of roughly 230,000 clones listed, 75% to 85% are singletons. The sequencing input was peripheral blood. These TCRs come from a woman aged 45-65 years with acute or convalescent COVID-19.

J is TRBJ1-4 and V is TRBV30; D gene ambiguous. The length of the CDR3 is 13 residues. Trimming pared 0 bases from V and 3 bases from J, leaving 5 bases between. CDR1 is GTSNPN and CDR2 is SVGIG in the germline V gene (reference sequence). The CDR3 region is CAWSVQSNEKLFF. The CDR3 bases are TGTGCCTGGAGTGTACAGTCTAATGAAAAACTGTTTTTT.

The V and J genes are TRBV19 and TRBJ1-4; D may be TRBD1 (6 bases). CDR1 is LNHDA and CDR2 is SQIVND in the germline V gene (reference sequence). V was shortened by 7 bases and J by 0 bases, with 12 bases between the two germline ends. The CDR3 runs to 15 residues. The CDR3 DNA follows: TGTGCCAGTATGTCGGGACAAGCAACTAATGAAAAACTGTTTTTT. Residues: CASMSGQATNEKLFF.

The V gene is TRBV19, the J gene TRBJ1-1; D ambiguous. Germline values: CDR1 LNHDA, CDR2 SQIVND (reference sequence). With 3 bases removed from V and 1 base from J, the gap between germline ends came to 9 bases. The CDR3 length is 14 residues. Written as DNA, the CDR3 is TGTGCCAGTAGTATGGGAGGAGGGAACACTGAAGCTTTCTTT. Its translation: CASSMGGGNTEAFF.

The chain employs TRBV6-6 and TRBJ2-5, with D possibly TRBD1 on 5 matching bases. This CDR3 is built from 14 residues. The V end lost 4 bases, the J end lost 1 base, and 10 bases lay between the germline ends. The V gene's germline CDR1 is MNHNY and CDR2 SVGAGI (reference sequence). This CDR3 reads CASSSRTLQETQYF. CDR3 DNA sequence: TGTGCCAGCAGTTCCAGGACACTCCAAGAGACCCAGTACTTC.

The chain has TRBV19 and TRBJ2-2; 8 bases agree with TRBD1. Looked up from germline, CDR1 is LNHDA and CDR2 is SQIVND (reference sequence). With 10 bases clipped from V and 6 bases from J, the junction kept 4 bases outside the gene matches. The CDR3 covers 12 residues. Here the CDR3 reads CATQGAAGELFF. The DNA for the CDR3 is TGTGCCACCCAGGGGGCCGCCGGGGAGCTGTTTTTT. Full variable domain (outside the CDR3, taken from reference TRBV19 and TRBJ2-2): DGGITQSPKYLFRKEGQNVTLSCEQNLNHDAMYWYRQDPGQGLRLIYYSQIVNDFQKGDIAEGYSVSREKKESFPLTVTSAQKNPTAFYLCATQGAAGELFFGEGSRLTVL.

The chain uses TRBV30 and TRBJ2-2; 9 positions match TRBD1. With 5 bases clipped from V and 6 bases from J, the junction kept 10 bases outside the gene matches. CDR3 length equals 15 residues. Germline V CDR1 and CDR2: GTSNPN, SVGIG (reference sequence). CDR3 nucleotides: TGTGCCTGGCGTTGGGGACAGGGTTTGGCCGGGGAGCTGTTTTTT. Encoded protein: CAWRWGQGLAGELFF.

The genes are TRBV6-2 or TRBV6-3 and TRBJ2-7; 13 bases map to TRBD2. The CDR3 runs to 15 residues. V trimming: 6 bases; J trimming: 1 base; junction bases outside the gene matches: 3. Germline CDR1 reads MNHEY; CDR2 reads SVGEGT. The CDR3, as DNA: TGTGCCAGCAGCCGGGGACTAGCGGGGTCCTACGAGCAGTACTTC. It is translated as CASSRGLAGSYEQYF.

V gene TRBV6-5 combines with J gene TRBJ1-1; 9 nucleotides agree with TRBD1. This CDR3 has 15 amino acids. In germline, CDR1 is MNHEY, CDR2 SVGAGI. The V and J ends lost 6 bases and 5 bases, in that order; junction bases with no gene match: 10. The DNA for the CDR3 is TGTGCCAGCAGACCAGAAACAGGGGGCTCGACTGAAGCTTTCTTT. Protein sequence: CASRPETGGSTEAFF.

This chain uses TRBV28 with TRBJ1-5, with TRBD1 identical over 7 bases. V gave up 3 bases and J gave up 3 bases; unmatched junction bases: 11. CDR1 is MDHEN and CDR2 is SYDVKM in the germline V gene. The CDR3 loop spans 17 amino acids. CDR3 DNA sequence: TGTGCCAGCAGTTTTGGCAGGGGGACTTTCGCCAATCAGCCCCAGCATTTT. Its translation is CASSFGRGTFANQPQHF.

The chain uses TRBV5-6 and TRBJ2-7, with D perhaps TRBD2 (6 bases). V was clipped by 3 bases and J by 11 bases, with 15 bases between them. CDR3 size: 12 residues. The germline V gene encodes CDR1 SGHDT and CDR2 YYEEEE. The CDR3: CASSSGLYGEYF. The CDR3 coding sequence is TGTGCCAGCAGCTCGGGACTCTATGGGGAGTACTTC.

The chain links TRBV6-2 or TRBV6-3 to TRBJ1-5; no clear D gene. Germline V gene lookup returns CDR1 MNHEY and CDR2 SVGEGT. The V end lost 8 bases, the J end lost 4 bases, and 12 bases lay between the germline ends. The CDR3 consists of 13 residues. CDR3 loop: CASGRSGNQPQHF. In DNA form, the CDR3 reads TGTGCCAGCGGCCGATCGGGGAATCAGCCCCAGCATTTT.

The V gene is TRBV24-1, the J gene TRBJ2-5, with 7 bases lining up with TRBD1. Germline loops: CDR1 KGHDR, CDR2 SFDVKD. Trimming at V came to 1 base and at J to 5 bases, leaving 6 bases not matched to a gene. CDR3 length: 15 residues. CDR3 in DNA: TGTGCCACCAGTGATTTCTCAGGGGGAGCGGAGACCCAGTACTTC. This codes for CATSDFSGGAETQYF.

This clone came up a few times. V is TRBV3-1 (or the pseudogene TRBV3-2) and J is TRBJ2-1; 9 positions agree with TRBD1. The ends lost 4 bases at V and 4 bases at J; junction bases unmatched: 2. Looked up from germline, CDR1 is LGHDT and CDR2 is YNNKEL (reference sequence). This CDR3 is built from 14 residues. Here the CDR3 reads CASSLGQGYNEQFF. The DNA for the CDR3 is TGTGCCAGCAGCCTCGGACAGGGGTACAATGAGCAGTTCTTC.

This clone was counted a single time. The chain carries TRBV30 and TRBJ1-2, with a weak D call TRBD1 (6 bases). Trimming cost V 5 bases and J 7 bases, with 11 bases left between them. Germline assignment: CDR1 GTSNPN and CDR2 SVGIG (reference sequence). This CDR3 has 11 residues. The CDR3 nucleotides read TGTGCCTGGGAACAGGGTACTGGCTACACCTTC. It specifies CAWEQGTGYTF.

The chain has TRBV28 and TRBJ1-5; D not resolved. Trimming took off 6 bases at V and 4 bases at J, with 16 bases between the two ends. This CDR3 is 15 amino acids long. Looked up from germline, CDR1 is MDHEN and CDR2 is SYDVKM. CDR3 in DNA: TGTGCCAGCAGCTTAGCCGGCGGCTTAAATCAGCCCCAGCATTTT. Protein product: CASSLAGGLNQPQHF. The full variable domain, its missing parts supplied by reference TRBV28 and TRBJ1-5, is DVKVTQSSRYLVKRTGEKVFLECVQDMDHENMFWYRQDPGLGLRLIYFSYDVKMKEKGDIPEGYSVSREKKERFSLILESASTNQTSMYLCASSLAGGLNQPQHFGDGTRLSIL.

The V and J genes are TRBV10-3 and TRBJ1-2; 8 bases map to TRBD1. The CDR3 is 13 residues long. The germline gives CDR1 ENHRY, CDR2 SYGVKD. With 7 bases clipped from V and 8 bases from J, the junction kept 9 bases outside the gene matches. For the CDR3, the DNA is TGTGCCATCAACCGCGACAGGGGAGAAGGCTACACCTTC. Protein sequence: CAINRDRGEGYTF.